These T cell receptor beta chains were read from a single sample in a study of cytomegalovirus exposure and HLA in healthy donors. TCRdb's copy holds only in-frame clones and misses some; the assay was immunoSEQ multiplex PCR. The sample has roughly 100,000 clones; over 60% are singletons. The sample comprised PBMCs. These receptors were collected from a man in his fifties or sixties in good health and CMV-seropositive. Both conserved end residues are part of each CDR3. Fields, in order: D gene, clone size, V gene, J gene, CDR3 protein, CDR3 DNA. The D gene is left open where the match is weak. Rows may omit the clone size; those that give it use once, few, many or a size class.

.	.	TRBV7-2	TRBJ2-3	CASSPAGADTQYF	TGTGCCAGCAGCCCGGCCGGGGCAGATACGCAGTATTTT
.	once	TRBV6-1	TRBJ1-2	CATRQFRGGGDGYTF	TGTGCCACCAGACAATTCAGAGGAGGGGGGGACGGCTACACCTTC
.	.	TRBV7-8	TRBJ2-2	CASSLDAGNTGELFF	TGTGCCAGCAGCTTAGATGCGGGGAACACCGGGGAGCTGTTTTTT
.	.	TRBV5-1	TRBJ1-5	CASKPLAGSNQPQHF	TGCGCCAGCAAGCCTCTAGCTGGAAGCAATCAGCCCCAGCATTTT
.	.	TRBV7-2	TRBJ1-6	CASSLWTAYNSPLHF	TGTGCCAGCAGCTTGTGGACAGCCTATAATTCACCCCTCCACTTT
TRBD2	.	TRBV5-1	TRBJ2-1	CASSLGAGGQHEQFF	TGCGCCAGCAGCTTGGGAGCGGGGGGGCAACATGAGCAGTTCTTC
TRBD1	once	TRBV10-3	TRBJ1-2	CAITPGTGYYGYTF	TGTGCCATCACACCCGGGACAGGGTATTATGGCTACACCTTC
.	.	TRBV6-5	TRBJ2-5	CASSSVQETQYF	TGTGCCAGCAGTTCCGTTCAAGAGACCCAGTACTTC
.	.	TRBV27	TRBJ2-3	CASSLFRGGDTQYF	TGTGCCAGCAGTTTATTCAGGGGTGGGGATACGCAGTATTTT
TRBD1	.	TRBV7-8	TRBJ1-2	CASSLGDRGHGYGYTF	TGTGCCAGCAGCTTAGGGGACAGGGGACACGGGTATGGCTACACCTTC
.	.	TRBV27	TRBJ2-7	CASSVSLLAAYSCEQYF	TGTGCCAGCAGTGTTTCTCTTTTAGCGGCGTACTCCTGCGAGCAGTACTTC
TRBD2	.	TRBV7-2	TRBJ2-3	CASFRGTSAFTDTQYF	TGTGCCAGCTTCCGAGGGACTAGCGCCTTCACAGATACGCAGTATTTT
TRBD1	.	TRBV2	TRBJ1-5	CASSGTGGNQPQHF	TGTGCCAGCTCCGGGACAGGGGGCAATCAGCCCCAGCATTTT
TRBD2	.	TRBV10-2	TRBJ2-3	CASSESRTSGAGKDTQYF	TGCGCCAGCAGTGAGTCTAGGACTAGCGGGGCGGGGAAAGATACGCAGTATTTT